Listed below are T cell receptor beta chains from one sample, sequenced in a study of regulatory T cells in long-lasting Graves disease. TCRdb re-analysed the multiplex PCR reads in MiXCR, keeping a single row per CDR3 protein. Here the sample spans roughly 380,000 distinct CDR3 sequences, around 16% being singletons. The source material was peripheral blood mononuclear cells (PBMCs), sampled at new diagnosis, from a patient treated with antithyroid drugs. These receptors all come from a female donor with Graves disease. Both conserved end residues are part of each CDR3. The D gene is left open where the match is weak. Size tells how often a clone was seen (once, few, many) or the class of an expanded clone, and some rows leave it out.

J gene,V gene,D gene,clone size,CDR3 DNA,CDR3 protein
TRBJ2-7,TRBV27,TRBD1,few,TGTGCCACCGGACAGGGATGGGTCGAGCAGTACTTC,CATGQGWVEQYF
TRBJ1-6,TRBV19,-,few,TGTGCCAGCGCGGGAGCGGGTTCACCCCTCCACTTT,CASAGAGSPLHF
TRBJ1-2,TRBV20-1,-,many,TGCAGTTCTAGGGGGGAGGGGGACTATGGCTACACCTTC,CSSRGEGDYGYTF
TRBJ2-7,TRBV5-5,-,many,TGTGCCAGCAGCTACCGACCCGGAGGGAACGAGCAGTACTTC,CASSYRPGGNEQYF
TRBJ1-5,TRBV12-3/TRBV12-4,TRBD1,many,TGTGCCAGCAGTCGGGACAGATCTAGCAATCAGCCCCAGCATTTT,CASSRDRSSNQPQHF
TRBJ1-2,TRBV5-1,TRBD1,many,TGCGCCAGCAGCTGGGGACCCGGGACAGGGTATGGCTACACCTTC,CASSWGPGTGYGYTF
TRBJ1-1,TRBV12-3/TRBV12-4,TRBD1,many,TGTGCCAGCAGTTGGACAGGGGCTAGGGTAGGTGTGGACACTGAAGCTTTCTTT,CASSWTGARVGVDTEAFF
TRBJ1-6,TRBV27,-,many,TGTGCCAGCAGGGGGGGGCAGGGAAGCTCACCCCTCCACTTT,CASRGGQGSSPLHF
TRBJ1-1,TRBV6-1,-,many,TGTGCCAGCACCTCTGAGGGGTTGAACACTGAAGCTTTCTTT,CASTSEGLNTEAFF
TRBJ2-2,TRBV9,-,few,TGTGCCAGCAGCGTAGGCATGGATTCCGGGGAGCTGTTTTTT,CASSVGMDSGELFF
TRBJ2-5,TRBV30,-,many,TGTGCCTGGAGTGGGGTGAAATGGACCCAGTACTTC,CAWSGVKWTQYF
TRBJ2-7,TRBV10-3,-,many,TGTGCCATCAGTGCTGGGCAGCTTGAGGTGCAGTACTTC,CAISAGQLEVQYF
TRBJ1-1,TRBV14,-,many,TGTGCCAGCAGCCAAGACCGACAGTTAAACACTGAAGCTTTCTTT,CASSQDRQLNTEAFF
TRBJ1-1,TRBV6-1,-,many,TGTGCCACCTTCAGGGAAATGAACACTGAAGCTTTCTTT,CATFREMNTEAFF
TRBJ2-2,TRBV5-1,TRBD1,many,TGCGCCAGCAGCTTAACAGGGGTGGACGGGGAGCTGTTTTTT,CASSLTGVDGELFF
TRBJ2-3,TRBV7-9,-,-,TGTGCCAGCACCACCCGGACATCGACGGATGGAGATACGCAGTATTTT,CASTTRTSTDGDTQYF
TRBJ2-4,TRBV4-1,TRBD2,-,TGCGCCAGCAGCCACGGGGGGGAAAAAAACATTCAGTACTTC,CASSHGGEKNIQYF
TRBJ2-7,TRBV29-1,-,few,TGCAGCGTTGAAGAGGAAAATGTTGGAAACGAGCAGTACTTC,CSVEEENVGNEQYF
TRBJ2-1,TRBV2,TRBD2,many,TGTGCCAGCAGTGAAGGACTAGCGGGAGACAATGAGCAGTTCTTC,CASSEGLAGDNEQFF
TRBJ1-3,TRBV6-1,TRBD1,many,TGTGCCAGCAGAGCCGGGACAGGGGGAATCTCTGGAAACACCATATATTTT,CASRAGTGGISGNTIYF
TRBJ2-5,TRBV24-1,TRBD2,many,TGTGCCACCAGTGATTCCGGAGCGGGAGGGCCTGGAGAGACCCAGTACTTC,CATSDSGAGGPGETQYF
TRBJ2-5,TRBV19,TRBD2,few,TGTGCCAGTCACGCGCGGGGGGCAATACAAGAGACCCAGTACTTC,CASHARGAIQETQYF
TRBJ1-5,TRBV2,-,many,TGTGCCAGCAGTGATAATAGCTATAGCAATCAGCCCCAGCATTTT,CASSDNSYSNQPQHF
TRBJ2-5,TRBV7-9,-,many,TGTGCCAGCAGCTTAGCGGGGGGGGCTGAGACCCAGTACTTC,CASSLAGGAETQYF
TRBJ2-7,TRBV20-1,TRBD1,-,TGCAGTGCTAGAGCTGTAGGGACAGACTACGAGCAGTACTTC,CSARAVGTDYEQYF
TRBJ2-3,TRBV12-3/TRBV12-4,-,many,TGTGCCAGCAAAGGGCGGGGCACCACCACAGATACGCAGTATTTT,CASKGRGTTTDTQYF
TRBJ2-3,TRBV6-5,TRBD2,-,TGTGCCAGCAGTTACTCGACGAGCGGGGAATACACAGATACGCAGTATTTT,CASSYSTSGEYTDTQYF
TRBJ1-1,TRBV5-1,-,few,TGCGCCAGCAGCGGGAGAACAGGGCAGAACACTGAAGCTTTCTTT,CASSGRTGQNTEAFF
TRBJ1-1,TRBV7-3,-,many,TGTGCCAGCAGCTTAATCCCCGCAGGGGCGAACACTGAAGCTTTCTTT,CASSLIPAGANTEAFF
TRBJ2-7,TRBV9,-,many,TGTGCCAGCAGCGTAGCGGTTGGGGGCGGCTACGAGCAGTACTTC,CASSVAVGGGYEQYF
TRBJ2-5,TRBV20-1,TRBD1,many,TGCAGCAAGACAGGGCACTACCAAGAGACCCAGTACTTC,CSKTGHYQETQYF
TRBJ2-7,TRBV12-3/TRBV12-4,-,many,TGTGCCAGCAGTTTCCGGCGGCTACTCTTGGAGCAGTACTTC,CASSFRRLLLEQYF
TRBJ2-2,TRBV24-1,TRBD2,many,TGTGCCACCAGTGACCCGGGACTAGCGGCCGGGGAGCTGTTTTTT,CATSDPGLAAGELFF
TRBJ2-1,TRBV6-2/TRBV6-3,-,many,TGTGCCAGCATCAATGGGGGTGAGCAGTTCTTC,CASINGGEQFF
TRBJ2-3,TRBV12-3/TRBV12-4,TRBD1,-,TGTGCCAGCAGCTATCCCGGGACAGGGGCAGATACGCAGTATTTT,CASSYPGTGADTQYF
TRBJ2-7,TRBV6-1,TRBD1,many,TGTGCCAGCTCCTCAGCCGGGACAGCCTACGAGCAGTACTTC,CASSSAGTAYEQYF
TRBJ1-5,TRBV7-2,-,few,TGTGCCAGCTCCGAAGGGGGACGTCAGCCCCAGCATTTT,CASSEGGRQPQHF
TRBJ2-7,TRBV4-1,TRBD2,-,TGCGCCAGCAGCCAAGAGACTAGCGGGAGGCCCTACGAGCAGTACTTC,CASSQETSGRPYEQYF
TRBJ2-1,TRBV4-1,TRBD2,many,TGCGCCAGCAGCCTTTTTCGGGGGGGCGTCTACAATGAGCAGTTCTTC,CASSLFRGGVYNEQFF
TRBJ1-2,TRBV7-2,-,many,TGTGCCAGCAGCTCCGGACCGGGGGGGTATGGCTACACCTTC,CASSSGPGGYGYTF
TRBJ1-2,TRBV7-2,-,many,TGTGCCAGCAGCTTAGGCAGGGAAACTGATGGCTACACCTTC,CASSLGRETDGYTF
TRBJ2-1,TRBV11-2,TRBD2,many,TGTGCCAGCAGCACGAGGGCGGGGGCCTACAATGAGCAGTTCTTC,CASSTRAGAYNEQFF
TRBJ2-1,TRBV24-1,-,-,TGTGCCACCAGTGACCCTCGACAGTCCAATGAGCAGTTCTTC,CATSDPRQSNEQFF
TRBJ2-1,TRBV27,TRBD2,few,TGTGCCAGCAGTCCCCATCTAACCAGCGGGGGGGTCAATGAGCAGTTCTTC,CASSPHLTSGGVNEQFF
TRBJ2-2,TRBV7-2,-,-,TGTGCCAGCTCACCCATACTCGGGACGGCGAACACCGGGGAGCTGTTTTTT,CASSPILGTANTGELFF
TRBJ2-5,TRBV5-1,-,-,TGCGCCAGCAGCGGCGGGGAATTGCTCGAGACCCAGTACTTC,CASSGGELLETQYF
TRBJ1-1,TRBV19,-,few,TGTGCCAGTAGTACTCAGGTTATGAACACTGAAGCTTTCTTT,CASSTQVMNTEAFF
TRBJ2-5,TRBV11-2,-,many,TGTGCCAGCAAAATGGGGGAGACCCAGTACTTC,CASKMGETQYF
TRBJ1-2,TRBV20-1,TRBD1,many,TGCAGTGGTGTAGGACAGGGGGCAGGAGGCTACACCTTC,CSGVGQGAGGYTF
TRBJ1-4,TRBV20-1,TRBD1,many,TGCAGTGCTAGAACCCCGGGACAGGGGAATGAAAAACTGTTTTTT,CSARTPGQGNEKLFF
TRBJ2-1,TRBV7-2,-,few,TGTGCCAGCAGCTTAGCCTCACTATCCAGTGAGCAGTTCTTC,CASSLASLSSEQFF
TRBJ2-3,TRBV7-9,-,many,TGTGCCAGCAGCTTAGTGGGGGTGCCCACAGATACGCAGTATTTT,CASSLVGVPTDTQYF
TRBJ2-6,TRBV10-2,-,many,TGCGCCAGCAGTTCGTGGGACGTCAGCTCTGGGGCCAACGTCCTGACTTTC,CASSSWDVSSGANVLTF
TRBJ2-7,TRBV28,TRBD2,many,TGTGCCAGCAGTTCGGGACTAGCGGAGTACGAGCAGTACTTC,CASSSGLAEYEQYF